Shown below are 4 T cell receptor beta chains from a single sample sequenced in a study of early T cells in non-severe SARS-CoV-2 infection. TCRdb redid the calling of the 5' RACE reads with MiXCR, one entry per CDR3 protein. This sample yields about 64,000 distinct CDR3 sequences, of which roughly 13% are seen a single time; more than 3.5% belongs to the top ten. The sample was whole blood. The receptors here all came from an adult who was a healthcare worker with PCR-confirmed SARS-CoV-2 infection or an uninfected control (not recorded which).

V and J are TRBV29-1 and TRBJ1-1; D not certain. The CDR3 is 13 amino acids. Germline V gives CDR1 SQVTM, CDR2 ANQGSEA. The V gene lost 6 bases and the J gene lost 1 base, with 12 bases spanning the gap. CDR3 DNA sequence: TGCAGCGTCTCCAATCCGGCGAACACTGAAGCTTTCTTT. This gives the protein CSVSNPANTEAFF.

The chain carries TRBV7-2 and TRBJ1-5; 9 bases match TRBD1. With 6 bases clipped from V and 6 bases from J, the junction kept 6 bases outside the gene matches. Germline CDR1 and CDR2: SGHTA and FQGNSA. The CDR3 runs 14 residues. The DNA for the CDR3 is TGTGCCAGCAGTCCACAGGGGGCAGGTCAGCCCCAGCATTTT. Translated, it gives CASSPQGAGQPQHF. Complete variable domain (other parts from reference TRBV7-2 and TRBJ1-5): GAGVSQSPSNKVTEKGKDVELRCDPISGHTALYWYRQSLGQGLEFLIYFQGNSAPDKSGLPSDRFSAERTGGSVSTLTIQRTQQEDSAVYLCASSPQGAGQPQHFGDGTRLSIL.

The V gene is TRBV29-1, the J gene TRBJ1-1, with D unclear. Trimming stripped 7 bases from V and 4 bases from J, with 13 bases between. The CDR3 is 12 residues long. Germline V lookup: CDR1 SQVTM, CDR2 ANQGSEA. The chain's CDR3 is CSAANTATEAFF. The CDR3 coding sequence is TGCAGCGCCGCGAATACAGCCACTGAAGCTTTCTTT.

This clonotype was observed at least ten times. The chain carries TRBV7-6 and TRBJ1-1; D unclear. CDR3 length: 13 residues. The V gene's germline CDR1 is SGHVS and CDR2 FNYEAQ. V was clipped by 1 base and J by 5 bases, with 8 bases between them. CDR3 sequence: CASSLGINTEAFF. CDR3 DNA: TGTGCCAGCAGCTTAGGAATAAATACTGAAGCTTTCTTT.